Shown below are 14 T cell receptor beta chains from a single sample sequenced in a study of blood T cell repertoires in COVID-19. Repertoires were generated with immunoSEQ multiplex PCR, while TCRdb's copy carries only in-frame clones and drops some. This table holds tens of thousands of clones, around four fifths found once. The sequenced sample was peripheral blood. Receptors originate from a man at least 80 years old with active or convalescent COVID-19.

The chain combines TRBV27 with TRBJ2-5; 9 bases fit TRBD2. The CDR3 covers 14 residues. From germline, CDR1 is MNHEY and CDR2 SMNVEV (reference sequence). V lost 3 bases, J lost 6 bases, and 5 bases stayed unmatched. CDR3 in DNA: TGTGCCAGCAGTTTCCGTAGCGGGAGTCAGACCCAGTACTTC. It is translated as CASSFRSGSQTQYF.

The gene calls are TRBV6-2 or TRBV6-3 and TRBJ2-7, with unresolved D. Germline V gene data show CDR1 as MNHEY and CDR2 as SVGEGT. This CDR3 contains 12 residues. Trimming cost V 3 bases and J 4 bases, with 7 bases left between them. The CDR3 spells CASSYPQYEQYF. The CDR3 region has the DNA TGTGCCAGCAGTTATCCCCAATACGAGCAGTACTTC.

The chain is built from TRBV18 and TRBJ1-5; 8 bases align to TRBD1. V gave up 4 bases and J gave up 5 bases; unmatched junction bases: 7. CDR3 length: 15 residues. The germline CDR1 and CDR2 sequences are KGHSH and LQKENI. The CDR3 DNA sequence: TGTGCCAGCTCACGGAAACAGGGGGAGGATCAGCCCCAGCATTTT. It translates to CASSRKQGEDQPQHF.

The genes are TRBV27 and TRBJ2-2; 8 bases fit TRBD2. This CDR3 is 16 amino acids long. Trimming cost V 6 bases and J 3 bases; bases outside gene matches: 9. Germline loops: CDR1 MNHEY, CDR2 SMNVEV (reference sequence). The CDR3 region has the DNA TGTGCCAGCAGGCCGCTCCGGGAGGGCGACACCGGGGAGCTGTTTTTT. Its translation: CASRPLREGDTGELFF.

CDR3 protein: CASSKDRVSGYTF. CDR3 coding DNA: TGTGCCAGTAGTAAGGACAGGGTGAGCGGCTACACCTTC. J is TRBJ1-2 and V is TRBV19; 8 bases match TRBD1. The junction had 6 bases not matched to a gene; V was cut back by 4 bases and J by 8 bases. Germline-derived CDR1 and CDR2 are LNHDA and SQIVND (reference sequence). This CDR3 is 13 amino acids long.

V is TRBV5-1 and J is TRBJ1-1; a possible D gene is TRBD1 (5 bases). Trimming removed 3 bases from V and 1 base from J, with 13 bases in between. This CDR3 is built from 15 residues. CDR1 is SGHRS, CDR2 YFSETQ, per germline. CDR3 bases: TGCGCCAGCAGCTGGGAGGGACTCTCGAACACTGAAGCTTTCTTT. Its translation is CASSWEGLSNTEAFF.

The chain carries TRBV19 and TRBJ2-2, with D perhaps matching TRBD2 (5 bases). The germline gives CDR1 LNHDA, CDR2 SQIVND (reference sequence). The CDR3 has 15 amino acids. V was clipped by 7 bases and J by 5 bases, with 17 bases between them. The CDR3 reads CASKRVGEGTGELFF. CDR3 nucleotides: TGTGCCAGTAAAAGGGTGGGAGAAGGGACCGGGGAGCTGTTTTTT. The full variable domain, with the rest looked up from reference TRBV19 and TRBJ2-2, is DGGITQSPKYLFRKEGQNVTLSCEQNLNHDAMYWYRQDPGQGLRLIYYSQIVNDFQKGDIAEGYSVSREKKESFPLTVTSAQKNPTAFYLCASKRVGEGTGELFFGEGSRLTVL.

This chain joins TRBV5-8 and TRBJ1-1; D is unclear. The CDR3 length is 17 residues. Trimming took off 0 bases at V and 3 bases at J, with 18 bases between the two ends. Germline V gene sequence: CDR1 SGHTS, CDR2 YDEGEE. CDR3 sequence: CASSLAINLQVDTEAFF. CDR3 in DNA: TGTGCCAGCAGCTTGGCCATTAACCTCCAGGTGGACACTGAAGCTTTCTTT.

The V call is TRBV11-3, the J call TRBJ2-5, with TRBD2 identical over 7 bases. The CDR3 runs to 15 residues. After removal of 5 bases from V and 5 bases from J, the junction contained 11 bases not matched to a gene. Germline CDR1 reads SGHNT; CDR2 reads YENEEA. CDR3 sequence: CASSQGGLARETQYF. The CDR3 nucleotides are TGTGCCAGCAGCCAGGGAGGGCTAGCGCGGGAGACCCAGTACTTC.

This chain connects TRBV5-8 to TRBJ2-7; 7 nucleotides align to TRBD2. Trimming cost V 2 bases and J 6 bases; bases outside gene matches: 5. CDR3 length: 13 residues. Germline V gene sequence: CDR1 SGHTS, CDR2 YDEGEE. The CDR3 DNA sequence: TGTGCCAGCAGCTTAGGGAGGGACCGCGAGCAGTACTTC. Translating gives CASSLGRDREQYF. The full variable domain, completed using reference TRBV5-8 and TRBJ2-7, is EAGVTQSPTHLIKTRGQQATLRCSPISGHTSVYWYQQALGLGLQFLLWYDEGEERNRGNFPPRFSGRQFPNYSSELNVNALELEDSALYLCASSLGRDREQYFGPGTRLTVT.

The chain couples TRBV7-2 to TRBJ2-5; possible D gene TRBD2, 6 bases. CDR3 length: 15 amino acids. Trimming shortened V by 5 bases and J by 3 bases, and 16 bases separated the two germline ends. CDR1 is SGHTA and CDR2 is FQGNSA in the germline V gene. The DNA of the CDR3 is TGTGCCAGCAGCCTGAACCCCGGGACTGAAGAGACCCAGTACTTC. Translation gives CASSLNPGTEETQYF.

The chain recombines TRBV28 with TRBJ1-5; D is uncertain. The length of the CDR3 is 15 residues. The germline V gene encodes CDR1 MDHEN and CDR2 SYDVKM. Between the trimmed V and J ends, which lost 8 bases and 2 bases, there was a span of 16 bases. The CDR3 DNA sequence: TGTGCCAGCGATCTCGGGGTAATGGGCAATCAGCCCCAGCATTTT. It codes for CASDLGVMGNQPQHF.

The chain couples TRBV3-1 (or the pseudogene TRBV3-2) to TRBJ2-1; 9 bases line up with TRBD2. With V trimmed by 5 bases and J by 3 bases, 8 bases remained unmatched. CDR1 LGHDT and CDR2 YNNKEL come from the germline V gene (reference sequence). The CDR3 length is 16 residues. The DNA for the CDR3 is TGTGCCAGCAGCATCATTCCTAGCGGGAACTACAATGAGCAGTTCTTC. Its protein product is CASSIIPSGNYNEQFF.

The V and J genes are TRBV27 and TRBJ2-7; D remains unclear. The CDR3 is 11 amino acids. V was trimmed by 4 bases and J by 7 bases, leaving 8 bases between them. CDR1 MNHEY and CDR2 SMNVEV come from the germline V gene (reference sequence). The CDR3 sequence: CASSSLYEQYF. As DNA, the CDR3 is TGTGCCAGCAGTTCCTTATATGAGCAGTACTTC.